The 19 T cell receptor beta chains below all came from one sample that was sequenced in a study of human T cells and chemical hapten exposure. Time point described: patch test 1, 2 weeks after DPC sensitization. Sample treatment: therapeutic diphenylcyclopropenone sensitization with weekly scalp DPC. TCRdb analysed the RACE reads with MiXCR anew, one entry per CDR3 protein. The sample has tens of thousands of distinct CDR3 sequences; 12% are singletons. Sequenced material: whole blood, taken in connection with sensitization to the hapten diphenylcyclopropenone (DPC). These receptors all stem from a woman aged 60-75 years with alopecia areata. Some clones in this sample may be carry-over from other donors' samples.

This clonotype was detected ten times or more. CDR3 coding DNA: TGTGCCAGCAGTTTAGCGCCCTACAGGGATCTTGCCGGGGAGCTGTTTTTT. This encodes CASSLAPYRDLAGELFF. The chain uses TRBV12-3 or TRBV12-4 and TRBJ2-2, with a possible D match to TRBD1 (6 bases). V lost 0 bases and J 6 bases, leaving 17 bases between the germline ends. CDR3 length: 17 residues.

In the case of this clonotype: Sequence at one end of the junction differs from germline and may be a read error. The V and J genes are TRBV7-7 and TRBJ2-7, with 9 bases aligning to TRBD1. The length of the CDR3 is 15 residues. CDR1 is SSHAT, CDR2 FNYEAQ, per germline (reference sequence). The CDR3 spells CASSLGTGKSYEQYF. CDR3 nucleotide sequence: TGTGCTAGCAGCTTAGGGACAGGGAAATCCTACGAGCAGTACTTC.

The chain links TRBV6-1 to TRBJ2-5; D is unclear. Trimming took off 11 bases at V and 3 bases at J, with 16 bases between the two ends. The CDR3 has 13 residues. Germline lookup yields CDR1 MNHNS and CDR2 SASEGT. The CDR3 region is CAARRLDKETQYF. The CDR3 DNA follows: TGTGCCGCCAGGCGACTCGACAAAGAGACCCAGTACTTC.

This clonotype was counted a few times. The chain joins TRBV5-4 to TRBJ1-2, with 7 positions matching TRBD1. CDR3 size: 16 residues. Germline CDR1 reads SGHNT; CDR2 reads YYREEE (reference sequence). With 4 bases clipped from V and 3 bases from J, the junction kept 12 bases outside the gene matches. Here the CDR3 DNA reads TGTGCCAGCAGCCCGCGCGACAGGGCCCTACACTATGGCTACACCTTC. It translates to CASSPRDRALHYGYTF. The full variable domain, in which reference TRBV5-4 and TRBJ1-2 provide the parts outside the CDR3, is ETGVTQSPTHLIKTRGQQVTLRCSSQSGHNTVSWYQQALGQGPQFIFQYYREEENGRGNFPPRFSGLQFPNYSSELNVNALELDDSALYLCASSPRDRALHYGYTFGSGTRLTVV.

V gene TRBV11-2 combines with J gene TRBJ2-7, with D perhaps matching TRBD1 (6 bases). Trimming left V 1 base short and J 6 bases short, with 19 bases between. The CDR3 loop spans 16 amino acids. CDR1 SGHAT and CDR2 FQNNGV come from the germline V gene. The CDR3 loop reads CASSLGAGRGLREQYF. CDR3 nucleotides: TGTGCCAGCAGCTTAGGGGCCGGCAGGGGTCTGCGCGAGCAGTACTTC. The whole variable domain, remainder taken from reference TRBV11-2 and TRBJ2-7, is EAGVAQSPRYKIIEKRQSVAFWCNPISGHATLYWYQQILGQGPKLLIQFQNNGVVDDSQLPKDRFSAERLKGVDSTLKIQPAKLEDSAVYLCASSLGAGRGLREQYFGPGTRLTVT.

This chain joins TRBV6-6 and TRBJ2-5; D remains ambiguous. This CDR3 comprises 13 residues. Trimming removed 6 bases at V and 5 bases at J, with 13 bases between. Germline V CDR1 and CDR2: MNHNY, SVGAGI (reference sequence). The CDR3 DNA reads TGTGCCAGCAGCCCTCCCCCAGCTGAGACCCAGTACTTC. This codes for CASSPPPAETQYF.

This CDR3 reads CASSPQNPGQGRVGEQYF. DNA for the CDR3: TGTGCCAGCTCACCGCAGAACCCCGGACAGGGCAGAGTAGGGGAGCAGTACTTC. The chain uses TRBV18 and TRBJ2-7, with TRBD1 identical over 8 bases. The CDR3 is 18 residues long. Germline assignment: CDR1 KGHSH and CDR2 LQKENI. V gave up 3 bases and J gave up 7 bases; unmatched junction bases: 20.

The J gene is TRBJ1-1, the V gene TRBV10-3; D possibly corresponds to TRBD1 (5 bases). This CDR3 spans 16 amino acids. CDR1 and CDR2 (germline): ENHRY, SYGVKD. V lost 3 bases, J lost 10 bases, and 24 bases lay in between. The CDR3 loop is CAISERGARAGNGAFF. In nucleotides, the CDR3 is TGTGCCATCAGTGAAAGGGGCGCCAGGGCGGGAAATGGAGCTTTCTTT.

This clonotype was seen at least ten times. The chain is built from TRBV19 and TRBJ1-2; D remains ambiguous. V lost 8 bases, J lost 0 bases, and 13 bases lay in between. CDR3 length equals 14 residues. The germline V gene has CDR1 LNHDA and CDR2 SQIVND (reference sequence). This CDR3 is CASCTALSNYGYTF. CDR3 sequence (DNA): TGTGCCAGTTGTACAGCTTTATCTAACTATGGCTACACCTTC.

The rearrangement joins TRBV20-1 to TRBJ1-2; D is undetermined. The germline gives CDR1 DFQATT, CDR2 SNEGSKA (reference sequence). This CDR3 is 14 amino acids long. V was pared by 0 bases and J by 0 bases, with 8 bases between. For the CDR3, the DNA is TGCAGTGCTAGAGATCCAGAAACTAACTATGGCTACACCTTC. This translates into CSARDPETNYGYTF.

This clonotype was observed a handful of times. The V call is TRBV5-1, the J call TRBJ2-1; D is ambiguous. Trimming took off 0 bases at V and 8 bases at J, with 9 bases between the two ends. Germline values: CDR1 SGHRS, CDR2 YFSETQ. This CDR3 contains 13 residues. CDR3 sequence reads: CASSLGARDEQFF. The CDR3 DNA follows: TGCGCCAGCAGCTTGGGGGCTCGGGATGAGCAGTTCTTC.

The chain carries TRBV5-1 and TRBJ2-6, with unresolved D. The CDR3 has 14 amino acids. Germline loops: CDR1 SGHRS, CDR2 YFSETQ. The V gene lost 7 bases and the J gene lost 2 bases, with 10 bases spanning the gap. The CDR3 DNA reads as TGCGCCAGCGCTCGATTCGCTGGGGCCAACGTCCTGACTTTC. It specifies CASARFAGANVLTF. Looking up the rest from reference TRBV5-1 and TRBJ2-6 gives the full variable domain: KAGVTQTPRYLIKTRGQQVTLSCSPISGHRSVSWYQQTPGQGLQFLFEYFSETQRNKGNFPGRFSGRQFSNSRSEMNVSTLELGDSALYLCASARFAGANVLTFGAGSRLTVL.

This clonotype came up a few times. V and J are TRBV5-4 and TRBJ1-5; D gene uncertain. The germline V gene encodes CDR1 SGHNT and CDR2 YYREEE (reference sequence). V gave up 4 bases and J gave up 1 base, with 9 bases separating them. This CDR3 contains 14 residues. The CDR3 nucleotides are TGTGCCAGCAGCCCCTCCCAGAGCAATCAGCCCCAGCATTTT. Encoded protein: CASSPSQSNQPQHF.

This chain connects TRBV10-3 to TRBJ2-7; TRBD1 matches 7 bases. CDR1 is ENHRY and CDR2 is SYGVKD in the germline V gene. The CDR3 covers 13 residues. The junction had 4 bases not matched to a gene; V was cut back by 8 bases and J by 0 bases. The CDR3 nucleotides read TGTGCCATCGGGGGACAGAGCTCCTACGAGCAGTACTTC. It translates to CAIGGQSSYEQYF.

The chain couples TRBV18 to TRBJ1-2; D not certain. The CDR3 is made up of 13 amino acids. V lost 4 bases and J lost 6, with 12 bases in between. CDR1 and CDR2 (germline): KGHSH, LQKENI. The CDR3 spells CASSREGVNGYTF. As DNA, the CDR3 is TGTGCCAGCTCACGGGAGGGAGTTAATGGCTACACCTTC.

This clonotype was counted a few times. The gene calls are TRBV5-4 and TRBJ1-6, with D perhaps TRBD1 (5 bases). Trimming took 8 bases from V and 3 from J, leaving 12 bases between them. The CDR3 totals 14 residues. Germline values: CDR1 SGHNT, CDR2 YYREEE (reference sequence). The CDR3 DNA reads TGTGCCAGTTCCAGGGATAACTATAATTCACCCCTCCACTTT. This gives the protein CASSRDNYNSPLHF.

The chain uses TRBV5-1 and TRBJ2-7; possible D gene TRBD1, 5 bases. This CDR3 spans 15 amino acids. Trimming shortened V by 0 bases and J by 2 bases, and 12 bases separated the two germline ends. Germline assignment: CDR1 SGHRS and CDR2 YFSETQ. The CDR3 here is CASSLDGAATYEQYF. Here the CDR3 DNA reads TGCGCCAGCAGCTTGGATGGGGCGGCTACCTACGAGCAGTACTTC.

Many counts were recorded for this clonotype. This rearrangement joins TRBV7-2 to TRBJ2-5; no clear D gene. The V end lost 1 base, the J end lost 0 bases, and 6 bases lay between the germline ends. CDR3 length: 14 amino acids. Germline values: CDR1 SGHTA, CDR2 FQGNSA. The chain's CDR3 is CASSLDRYQETQYF. Written as DNA, the CDR3 is TGTGCCAGCAGCTTAGATCGGTACCAAGAGACCCAGTACTTC.

There are many counts of this clonotype. The V gene is TRBV19, the J gene TRBJ2-5; no firm D call. CDR1 is LNHDA and CDR2 is SQIVND in the germline V gene (reference sequence). V was pared by 5 bases and J by 0 bases, with 7 bases between. CDR3 length equals 13 residues. In DNA form, the CDR3 reads TGTGCCAGTAGTTTCTCGTACCAAGAGACCCAGTACTTC. Translated: CASSFSYQETQYF.